The 15 T cell receptor beta chains reported below all come from one sample, sequenced in a study of cytomegalovirus exposure and HLA in healthy donors. The PCR ran on 60 Vbeta and 13 Jbeta primers. Libraries were prepared by immunoSEQ multiplex PCR; TCRdb keeps only in-frame clonotypes and omits some of them. The sample includes 45,000 to 65,000 clones, approximately 75% seen only once; the top ten take 2.5% to 3.5%. Specimen: PBMCs. These receptors all come from a woman between 40 and 50 years old in good health and CMV-seropositive.

The V gene is TRBV5-6, the J gene TRBJ1-3; a possible D gene is TRBD1 (5 bases). In germline, CDR1 is SGHDT, CDR2 YYEEEE. The CDR3 has 15 residues. Trimming stripped 5 bases from V and 0 bases from J, with 12 bases between. Here the CDR3 reads CASRNRILSGNTIYF. The CDR3 coding sequence is TGTGCCAGCAGAAACAGGATACTCTCTGGAAACACCATATATTTT.

J is TRBJ1-6 and V is TRBV7-2; D ambiguous. V was cut by 11 bases and J by 4 bases, with 12 bases left in between. CDR3 size: 13 residues. Per the germline V gene, CDR1 is SGHTA and CDR2 is FQGNSA. The CDR3 sequence: CAAGRPYNSPLHF. In DNA form, the CDR3 reads TGTGCCGCGGGCAGACCTTATAATTCACCCCTCCACTTT.

The rearrangement links TRBV7-9 to TRBJ1-6; D remains ambiguous. V lost 1 base, J lost 0 bases, and 16 bases lay in between. The CDR3 runs to 19 residues. Per the germline V gene, CDR1 is SEHNR and CDR2 is FQNEAQ (reference sequence). CDR3 protein: CASSLGYQGRTSYNSPLHF. The CDR3 bases are TGTGCCAGCAGCTTAGGTTACCAAGGGAGGACCTCCTATAATTCACCCCTCCACTTT.

The CDR3 sequence is CASSVVTGNYGYTF. CDR3 nucleotides: TGTGCCAGCAGCGTAGTGACAGGGAACTATGGCTACACCTTC. The J gene is TRBJ1-2, the V gene TRBV9, with 7 bases that match TRBD1. V gave up 0 bases and J gave up 2 bases; unmatched junction bases: 1. CDR1 is SGDLS and CDR2 is YYNGEE in the germline V gene. The CDR3 totals 14 residues.

This clone was counted a few times. The chain uses TRBV11-2 and TRBJ2-3; 13 positions agree with TRBD2. J lost 5 bases, V lost 5 bases, and 4 bases had no gene match. This CDR3 is 15 amino acids long. Germline assignment: CDR1 SGHAT and CDR2 FQNNGV. CDR3 amino acids: CASSRTSGGIDTQYF. DNA for the CDR3: TGTGCCAGCAGCCGGACTAGCGGGGGCATAGATACGCAGTATTTT.

J is TRBJ1-2 and V is TRBV19; TRBD1 matches at 9 bases. The CDR3 contains 13 residues. The V gene's germline CDR1 is LNHDA and CDR2 SQIVND (reference sequence). V lost 8 bases and J lost 4; bases outside the gene matches: 5. Here the CDR3 DNA reads TGTGCCAGTGGGGACAGGGATCTCTATGGCTACACCTTC. It translates to CASGDRDLYGYTF.

The table lists this clone with a few counts. V is TRBV19 and J is TRBJ1-6; 8 bases line up with TRBD1. The CDR3 is 17 residues long. From germline, CDR1 is LNHDA and CDR2 SQIVND (reference sequence). V was pared by 6 bases and J by 0 bases, with 7 bases of the junction left unmatched. The chain's CDR3 is CASRDWDRISYNSPLHF. For the CDR3, the DNA is TGTGCCAGTAGGGATTGGGACAGGATCTCCTATAATTCACCCCTCCACTTT.

The chain combines TRBV5-6 with TRBJ2-3; tentatively, D is TRBD1 (5 bases). Germline V lookup: CDR1 SGHDT, CDR2 YYEEEE. The length of the CDR3 is 15 residues. Trimming took 0 bases from V and 6 from J, leaving 14 bases between them. DNA for the CDR3: TGTGCCAGCAGCTTGGTCCCCGCTGGGGCGGATACGCAGTATTTT. Translated, it gives CASSLVPAGADTQYF. The variable domain in full, completed from reference TRBV5-6 and TRBJ2-3, reads DAGVTQSPTHLIKTRGQQVTLRCSPKSGHDTVSWYQQALGQGPQFIFQYYEEEERQRGNFPDRFSGHQFPNYSSELNVNALLLGDSALYLCASSLVPAGADTQYFGPGTRLTVL.

The chain uses TRBV5-6 and TRBJ1-1; TRBD1 agrees at 11 bases. Trimming cost V 0 bases and J 0 bases; bases outside gene matches: 10. CDR3 size: 19 residues. CDR1 SGHDT and CDR2 YYEEEE come from the germline V gene. CDR3 coding DNA: TGTGCCAGCAGCTTGGGGGGGACAGGGGGGTTAGGATTGAACACTGAAGCTTTCTTT. Translating it yields CASSLGGTGGLGLNTEAFF.

This rearrangement joins TRBV30 to TRBJ2-1, with D tentatively TRBD1 (5 bases). The CDR3 has 13 residues. The germline V gene encodes CDR1 GTSNPN and CDR2 SVGIG (reference sequence). Between the trimmed V and J ends, which lost 1 base and 5 bases, there was a span of 9 bases. The DNA of the CDR3 is TGTGCCTGGAGTGCGACAGAACACAATGAGCAGTTCTTC. Its translation: CAWSATEHNEQFF.

This clone was seen only a few times. V gene TRBV6-1 combines with J gene TRBJ2-7; TRBD1 agrees at 8 bases. Germline loops: CDR1 MNHNS, CDR2 SASEGT. The junction had 3 bases not matched to a gene; V was cut back by 0 bases and J by 2 bases. The CDR3 covers 15 residues. This chain's CDR3 is CASSEAPGGTYEQYF. CDR3 coding DNA: TGTGCCAGCAGTGAAGCTCCAGGGGGCACCTACGAGCAGTACTTC.

This clone turned up a few times. The chain uses TRBV7-7 and TRBJ2-5, with TRBD1 as a possible D gene (5 bases). The CDR3 is made up of 13 amino acids. Germline CDR1 reads SSHAT; CDR2 reads FNYEAQ (reference sequence). Deletions cut 5 bases from V and 5 bases from J, with 12 bases between. The chain's CDR3 is CASSLGHFETQYF. For the CDR3, the DNA is TGTGCCAGCAGCCTCGGACATTTCGAGACCCAGTACTTC. Looking up the rest from reference TRBV7-7 and TRBJ2-5 gives the full variable domain: GAGVSQSPRYKVTKRGQDVTLRCDPISSHATLYWYQQALGQGPEFLTYFNYEAQPDKSGLPSDRFSAERPEGSISTLTIQRTEQRDSAMYRCASSLGHFETQYFGPGTRLLVL.

The chain combines TRBV11-2 with TRBJ1-3, with no clear D. Trimming took off 1 base at V and 0 bases at J, with 4 bases between the two ends. This CDR3 contains 14 residues. Germline V gene sequence: CDR1 SGHAT, CDR2 FQNNGV. The CDR3 coding sequence is TGTGCCAGCAGCTTAGTGTACTCTGGAAACACCATATATTTT. Translating it yields CASSLVYSGNTIYF.

The chain uses TRBV9 and TRBJ2-3, with no clear D. This CDR3 has 11 residues. Per the germline V gene, CDR1 is SGDLS and CDR2 is YYNGEE. Trimming removed 7 bases at V and 4 bases at J, with 7 bases between. CDR3 sequence: CASGDPDTQYF. CDR3 DNA: TGTGCCAGCGGAGACCCAGATACGCAGTATTTT.

The chain is built from TRBV5-1 and TRBJ1-1; maybe TRBD1 (6 bases). V lost 4 bases and J 3 bases, leaving 16 bases between the germline ends. The CDR3 extends over 15 amino acids. Germline CDR1 SGHRS, CDR2 YFSETQ. CDR3 loop: CASSLGGRGYTEAFF. The CDR3 nucleotides read TGCGCCAGCAGCCTAGGGGGAAGGGGGTACACTGAAGCTTTCTTT.